Following are 27 T cell receptor beta chains from one sample sequenced in a study of PD-1 blockade in classical Hodgkin lymphoma. Sequencing used immunoSEQ multiplex PCR; TCRdb keeps in-frame clones, though not all of them. The sample consists of roughly 20,000 clones, approximately 84% of them appearing once. There was relapse after autologous stem cell transplantation in every patient, and there was variation in brentuximab vedotin exposure. The material was peripheral blood mononuclear cells (PBMCs), obtained at baseline. The receptors shown here come from a human donor with classical Hodgkin lymphoma.

The CDR3 loop reads CASSQMWGNEQYF. CDR3 DNA sequence: TGCGCCAGCAGCCAAATGTGGGGAAACGAGCAGTACTTC. The V call is TRBV4-1, the J call TRBJ2-7; D gene ambiguous. The CDR3 loop spans 13 amino acids. Germline V gives CDR1 MGHRA, CDR2 YSYEKL. Trimming stripped 2 bases from V and 5 bases from J, with 10 bases between.

The chain carries TRBV6-5 and TRBJ1-2; D is perhaps TRBD1 (5 bases). CDR1 and CDR2 (germline): MNHEY, SVGAGI. V was cut by 7 bases and J by 3 bases, with 15 bases left in between. CDR3 size: 14 residues. The CDR3, as DNA: TGTGCCAGCATTTCCCCCGGGACGGACTATGGCTACACCTTC. Its translation is CASISPGTDYGYTF.

V usage is TRBV7-9 and J usage is TRBJ1-2; D is unclear. This CDR3 has 12 amino acids. V was clipped by 0 bases and J by 6 bases, with 5 bases between them. The germline V gene has CDR1 SEHNR and CDR2 FQNEAQ (reference sequence). The CDR3 loop is CASSLAPDGYTF. The DNA for the CDR3 is TGTGCCAGCAGCTTAGCCCCAGATGGCTACACCTTC.

This clone was found once. The V call is TRBV28, the J call TRBJ1-6; D remains unclear. The CDR3 is 12 amino acids. The germline V gene encodes CDR1 MDHEN and CDR2 SYDVKM. V lost 2 bases, J lost 8 bases, and 4 bases lay in between. Here the CDR3 reads CASSLGYSPLHF. CDR3 nucleotide sequence: TGTGCCAGCAGTTTAGGGTATTCACCCCTCCACTTT.

This clone was picked up a small number of times. The DNA for the CDR3 is TGTGCCAGCAGCCCGTGGGGTAGTAATGAAAAACTGTTTTTT. It yields the protein CASSPWGSNEKLFF. The gene calls are TRBV5-4 and TRBJ1-4; D not resolved. V lost 4 bases and J lost 4, with 11 bases in between. Germline assignment: CDR1 SGHNT and CDR2 YYREEE (reference sequence). CDR3 size: 14 residues.

This clone was seen a few times. The chain is built from TRBV7-9 and TRBJ2-7; D possibly uses TRBD1 or TRBD2 (5 bases each). CDR3 length: 15 residues. V was pared by 1 base and J by 0 bases, with 10 bases between. Germline V gene data show CDR1 as SEHNR and CDR2 as FQNEAQ (reference sequence). The CDR3 nucleotides are TGTGCCAGCAGCTTAGGTCCGGGGACCTCCTACGAGCAGTACTTC. It translates to CASSLGPGTSYEQYF. Based on the CDR3 plus reference TRBV7-9 and TRBJ2-7, the full variable domain is DTGVSQNPRHKITKRGQNVTFRCDPISEHNRLYWYRQTLGQGPEFLTYFQNEAQLEKSRLLSDRFSAERPKGSFSTLEIQRTEQGDSAMYLCASSLGPGTSYEQYFGPGTRLTVT.

The V and J genes are TRBV18 and TRBJ2-7, with TRBD1 matching 9 bases. The V gene end was trimmed by 3 bases and the J gene end by 3 bases; junction bases not matched to a gene: 6. CDR3 length: 15 residues. Per germline, CDR1 KGHSH and CDR2 LQKENI. The CDR3 sequence: CASSPPGQGVYEQYF. The DNA for the CDR3 is TGTGCCAGCTCACCTCCGGGACAGGGAGTCTACGAGCAGTACTTC.

The chain links TRBV9 to TRBJ1-2; 10 bases are a match to TRBD1. Germline V gives CDR1 SGDLS, CDR2 YYNGEE. The CDR3 has 15 residues. J gave up 1 base and V 3 bases, and 3 bases lay outside the gene matches. The CDR3, as DNA: TGTGCCAGCAGCGGCGGGACAGGGGATAACTATGGCTACACCTTC. It codes for CASSGGTGDNYGYTF.

This clone was recorded only once. V usage is TRBV7-9 and J usage is TRBJ2-7; D uncertain. V was pared by 5 bases and J by 6 bases, with 11 bases between. The CDR3 has 12 amino acids. CDR1 and CDR2 (germline): SEHNR, FQNEAQ (reference sequence). The CDR3 DNA is TGTGCCAGCAGCCCCAGCCAGCTCGAGCAGTACTTC. Protein: CASSPSQLEQYF.

This chain connects TRBV4-3 to TRBJ2-5; 9 nucleotides match TRBD2. The V and J ends lost 4 bases and 2 bases, in that order; junction bases with no gene match: 5. The CDR3 sequence is 15 residues long. Germline-derived CDR1 and CDR2 are LGHNA and YSLEER. This CDR3 reads CASSPLSGGQETQYF. CDR3 in DNA: TGCGCCAGCAGCCCGCTCAGCGGGGGGCAAGAGACCCAGTACTTC.

The chain recombines TRBV4-3 with TRBJ2-2; maybe TRBD2 (6 bases). This CDR3 contains 19 residues. Germline values: CDR1 LGHNA, CDR2 YSLEER. The V and J ends lost 4 bases and 0 bases respectively, with 21 bases between them. The CDR3 sequence: CASSLPAAGTGANTGELFF. DNA for the CDR3: TGCGCCAGCAGCCTCCCCGCTGCGGGGACGGGAGCGAACACCGGGGAGCTGTTTTTT.

This rearrangement joins TRBV7-6 to TRBJ1-4; tentatively, D is TRBD1 (5 bases). The CDR3 length is 15 residues. Between the trimmed V and J ends, which lost 0 bases and 7 bases, there was a span of 12 bases. Per germline, CDR1 SGHVS and CDR2 FNYEAQ. The CDR3 DNA sequence: TGTGCCAGCAGCTTAGCTGGGGGAGTTGGTGAAAAACTGTTTTTT. It translates to CASSLAGGVGEKLFF.

V usage is TRBV18 and J usage is TRBJ1-3; no clear D gene. This CDR3 has 15 amino acids. With 4 bases removed from V and 1 base from J, the gap between germline ends came to 11 bases. Germline CDR1 reads KGHSH; CDR2 reads LQKENI. The CDR3 DNA reads as TGTGCCAGCTCACATTTCGACACGTCTGGAAACACCATATATTTT. Protein sequence: CASSHFDTSGNTIYF.

The chain recombines TRBV9 with TRBJ1-2, with D perhaps matching TRBD1 (5 bases). CDR1 and CDR2 from the germline V gene are SGDLS and YYNGEE. CDR3 size: 13 residues. Trimming shortened V by 0 bases and J by 8 bases, and 11 bases separated the two germline ends. This chain's CDR3 is CASSVAGDGGYTF. The CDR3 nucleotides read TGTGCCAGCAGCGTAGCGGGGGATGGGGGCTACACCTTC.

The rearrangement joins TRBV6-6 to TRBJ1-6, with D perhaps matching TRBD1 (6 bases). CDR1 and CDR2 (germline): MNHNY, SVGAGI (reference sequence). V shed 6 bases and J shed 9 bases, with 21 bases lying between them. The CDR3 runs 16 residues. The CDR3 loop reads CASRRFDGTRFSPLHF. The CDR3 nucleotides read TGTGCCAGCAGAAGATTTGACGGGACACGTTTTTCACCCCTCCACTTT.

The rearrangement uses TRBV9 and TRBJ2-6; 7 bases fit TRBD1. Germline loops: CDR1 SGDLS, CDR2 YYNGEE. The V and J ends lost 5 bases and 4 bases, in that order; junction bases with no gene match: 3. The CDR3 has 14 amino acids. The CDR3 loop is CASRGQSGANVLTF. As DNA, the CDR3 is TGTGCCAGCAGGGGACAGTCGGGGGCCAACGTCCTGACTTTC.

The CDR3: CAHSGWLAYNEQFF. The CDR3 bases are TGTGCCCACTCGGGGTGGCTAGCCTACAATGAGCAGTTCTTC. The rearrangement uses TRBV6-6 and TRBJ2-1, with a possible D match to TRBD2 (5 bases). The CDR3 extends over 14 amino acids. Germline CDR1 and CDR2: MNHNY and SVGAGI (reference sequence). With 11 bases removed from V and 2 bases from J, the gap between germline ends came to 16 bases.

The V gene is TRBV7-9, the J gene TRBJ1-6; TRBD1 is a possible D gene (5 bases). V was pared by 1 base and J by 0 bases, with 10 bases between. The CDR3 is made up of 17 amino acids. Germline lookup yields CDR1 SEHNR and CDR2 FQNEAQ (reference sequence). CDR3 nucleotide sequence: TGTGCCAGCAGCTTAGGCAGGGCTAGCTCCTATAATTCACCCCTCCACTTT. This sequence encodes CASSLGRASSYNSPLHF.

By sample fraction, this clone is medium-sized. The rearrangement joins TRBV9 to TRBJ1-5; D gene ambiguous. Trimming took off 0 bases at V and 3 bases at J, with 10 bases between the two ends. CDR1 and CDR2 from the germline V gene are SGDLS and YYNGEE. This CDR3 has 15 amino acids. Here the CDR3 DNA reads TGTGCCAGCAGCGTAGAAGGGCAGTCCAATCAGCCCCAGCATTTT. It is translated as CASSVEGQSNQPQHF.

J is TRBJ1-5 and V is TRBV16, with D perhaps matching TRBD1 (6 bases). Germline values: CDR1 KGHSY, CDR2 FQNENV. V was cut by 2 bases and J by 1 base, with 9 bases left in between. The CDR3 covers 15 residues. CDR3 DNA: TGTGCCAGCAGCCAAAGGGGGTCGAGCAATCAGCCCCAGCATTTT. The encoded protein is CASSQRGSSNQPQHF.

V is TRBV5-4 and J is TRBJ2-6, with D unresolved. Looked up from germline, CDR1 is SGHNT and CDR2 is YYREEE (reference sequence). V lost 4 bases and J 2 bases, leaving 10 bases between the germline ends. This CDR3 spans 15 amino acids. This CDR3 is CASSTQVPGANVLTF. The CDR3 DNA follows: TGTGCCAGCAGCACTCAGGTTCCTGGGGCCAACGTCCTGACTTTC.

The genes are TRBV11-2 and TRBJ2-5, with D possibly matching TRBD2 (6 bases). Trimming left V 4 bases short and J 2 bases short, with 8 bases between. Germline V gene sequence: CDR1 SGHAT, CDR2 FQNNGV. The CDR3 has 13 amino acids. The CDR3 region is CASSSSVQETQYF. CDR3 bases: TGTGCCAGCAGCTCTAGCGTACAAGAGACCCAGTACTTC.

The chain combines TRBV9 with TRBJ2-5; 8 bases are a match to TRBD2. The CDR3 has 15 amino acids. V lost 2 bases to trimming and J lost 5 bases; unmatched junction nucleotides: 8. The V gene's germline CDR1 is SGDLS and CDR2 YYNGEE. The CDR3 protein is CASSVSGGSVETQYF. CDR3 in DNA: TGTGCCAGCAGCGTCTCGGGGGGGAGCGTGGAGACCCAGTACTTC.

The chain has TRBV28 and TRBJ1-2; D remains unclear. Trimming pared 6 bases from V and 4 bases from J, leaving 30 bases between. The V gene's germline CDR1 is MDHEN and CDR2 SYDVKM. The CDR3 consists of 19 residues. The CDR3 DNA sequence: TGTGCCAGCAGCCCACCGACTACCGCAAGGAAAACGCCGTTCTATGGCTACACCTTC. It yields the protein CASSPPTTARKTPFYGYTF.

This chain joins TRBV5-8 and TRBJ2-2, with 9 bases matching TRBD2. Losses at the gene ends were 4 bases for V and 3 bases for J; bases not matched to a gene: 10. Germline V gives CDR1 SGHTS, CDR2 YDEGEE. The CDR3 loop spans 17 amino acids. The CDR3 sequence is CASSTGVAGVYTGELFF. As DNA, the CDR3 is TGTGCCAGCAGCACGGGGGTAGCGGGGGTCTACACCGGGGAGCTGTTTTTT. Drawing the rest from reference TRBV5-8 and TRBJ2-2, the complete variable domain is EAGVTQSPTHLIKTRGQQATLRCSPISGHTSVYWYQQALGLGLQFLLWYDEGEERNRGNFPPRFSGRQFPNYSSELNVNALELEDSALYLCASSTGVAGVYTGELFFGEGSRLTVL.

The chain has TRBV29-1 and TRBJ2-7; TRBD1 matches at 7 bases. The CDR3 extends over 14 amino acids. Germline lookup yields CDR1 SQVTM and CDR2 ANQGSEA. J lost 5 bases, V lost 4 bases, and 11 bases had no gene match. CDR3: CSVGGPRQGHEQYF. CDR3 DNA: TGCAGCGTTGGGGGTCCACGACAGGGACACGAGCAGTACTTC.

This clone was seen only a few times. The V call is TRBV13, the J call TRBJ1-1; possible D gene TRBD1, 5 bases. CDR3 length equals 13 residues. Germline V CDR1 and CDR2: PRHDT, FYEKMQ (reference sequence). V was shortened by 5 bases and J by 10 bases, with 17 bases between the two germline ends. Here the CDR3 reads CASSISRGQGAFF. CDR3 nucleotides: TGTGCCAGCAGCATATCAAGGGGCCAGGGAGCTTTCTTT. Supplemented by reference TRBV13 and TRBJ1-1, the full variable domain reads AAGVIQSPRHLIKEKRETATLKCYPIPRHDTVYWYQQGPGQDPQFLISFYEKMQSDKGSIPDRFSAQQFSDYHSELNMSSLELGDSALYFCASSISRGQGAFFGQGTRLTVV.